These 5 T cell receptor beta chains share one sample of origin, sequenced in a study of cytomegalovirus exposure and HLA in healthy donors. Researchers ran the PCR with 60 Vbeta and 13 Jbeta primers. Method: immunoSEQ multiplex PCR; TCRdb's copy keeps in-frame clones and lacks some. Of some 120,000 clones listed, 65% to 80% were seen once; the top ten hold less than 15%. Sequencing was done on a sample of PBMCs. The receptors shown here come from a woman aged 60-70 years in good health and CMV-seropositive.

The chain combines TRBV5-8 with TRBJ2-1, with D maybe TRBD1 (5 bases). Germline V gene lookup returns CDR1 SGHTS and CDR2 YDEGEE. CDR3 length: 14 amino acids. The V end was cut by 4 bases, the J end by 9 bases, with 17 bases between. CDR3 bases: TGTGCCAGCAGCAAGGACACCACCGTGGGTGAGCAGTTCTTC. Encoded protein: CASSKDTTVGEQFF.

This clone was recorded a few times. The V gene is TRBV30, the J gene TRBJ1-2; a weak D match, TRBD1 (6 bases). The V gene lost 1 base and the J gene lost 2 bases, with 11 bases spanning the gap. Germline assignment: CDR1 GTSNPN and CDR2 SVGIG (reference sequence). The CDR3 loop spans 14 amino acids. DNA for the CDR3: TGTGCCTGGAGTGAAGATACAGGGAACTATGGCTACACCTTC. This sequence encodes CAWSEDTGNYGYTF.

This rearrangement joins TRBV5-1 to TRBJ2-6; 7 nucleotides match TRBD2. The V gene's germline CDR1 is SGHRS and CDR2 YFSETQ. This CDR3 has 18 amino acids. The J segment lost 0 bases and the V segment lost 0 bases, leaving 6 bases of the junction unmatched. CDR3 DNA sequence: TGCGCCAGCAGCTTGGGGGGGGGAGGGACCTCTGGGGCCAACGTCCTGACTTTC. Amino acid sequence: CASSLGGGGTSGANVLTF.

This clone was observed a single time. The junction departs from the called germline gene at one end, perhaps through a read error. The chain has TRBV7-9 and TRBJ2-3, with D perhaps TRBD1 or TRBD2 (6 bases each). This CDR3 has 16 amino acids. CDR1 is SEHNR, CDR2 FQNEAQ, per germline (reference sequence). The CDR3 DNA reads as TGTTCCAGCAGCTTAGGGGGGCTAGGAACCACAGATACGCAGTATTTT. Protein sequence: CSSSLGGLGTTDTQYF.

The CDR3 nucleotides are TGCGCCAGCAGTCTTGTAGGGGGTTACAATCAGCCCCAGCATTTT. It yields the protein CASSLVGGYNQPQHF. The chain employs TRBV5-1 and TRBJ1-5; tentative D call: TRBD1 (6 bases). Germline V gene lookup returns CDR1 SGHRS and CDR2 YFSETQ. Trimming cost V 5 bases and J 3 bases, with 15 bases left between them. This CDR3 is built from 15 residues.